The 19 T cell receptor beta chains presented below share a single source sample, sequenced in a study of glioma-infiltrating T cells. Using RNA template, CDR3s of TCR alpha and beta were amplified with iRepertoire arm-PCR. TCRdb re-analysed the multiplex PCR reads in MiXCR, keeping a single row per CDR3 protein. The sample lists 300,000 to 400,000 distinct CDR3 sequences, about 40% occurring once. Sequenced sample: glioma tissue, nonneoplastic brain tissue, or PBMCs (not recorded which). These receptors originate from a human donor with low-grade glioma or glioblastoma, undergoing nonglioma brain surgery, or in good health (not recorded which).

The chain links TRBV20-1 to TRBJ1-2, with D unclear. Germline lookup yields CDR1 DFQATT and CDR2 SNEGSKA (reference sequence). The CDR3 has 14 residues. The ends were cut back, 1 base at V and 0 bases at J, with 9 bases in the middle. Here the CDR3 reads CSARGIPSNYGYTF. CDR3 coding DNA: TGCAGTGCTAGAGGGATTCCGTCTAACTATGGCTACACCTTC.

This clonotype has a count of ten or more. This chain connects TRBV6-2 or TRBV6-3 to TRBJ2-7; either TRBD1 or TRBD2 may supply D (5 bases each). In germline, CDR1 is MNHEY, CDR2 SVGEGT. CDR3 length: 13 amino acids. V lost 5 bases and J 3 bases, leaving 11 bases between the germline ends. The CDR3 protein is CASSHGDGYEQYF. In DNA form, the CDR3 reads TGTGCCAGCAGTCACGGGGACGGCTACGAGCAGTACTTC.

A note on this clonotype: A junction end diverges from the germline sequence, so it may reflect a read error. The chain employs TRBV20-1 and TRBJ2-1, with 12 bases fitting TRBD1. The CDR3 extends over 16 amino acids. The germline gives CDR1 DFQATT, CDR2 SNEGSKA (reference sequence). The CDR3 region has the DNA TGCAGTGCTCGAGACGGAGGGACAGGGGGCATAAATGAGCAGTTCTTC. Protein: CSARDGGTGGINEQFF.

The chain is built from TRBV4-1 and TRBJ2-7, with D tentatively TRBD1 (5 bases). Germline assignment: CDR1 MGHRA and CDR2 YSYEKL. Trimming stripped 4 bases from V and 4 bases from J, with 14 bases between. This CDR3 has 14 residues. CDR3 sequence reads: CASSLGQGKYEQYF. In DNA form, the CDR3 reads TGCGCCAGCAGCCTGGGGCAGGGAAAATACGAGCAGTACTTC.

Worth noting for this clonotype: The junction shows a germline mismatch at one end, possibly a read error. CDR3 sequence: CASSQDLGSSPSLNYGCTF. The CDR3 DNA sequence: TGCGCCAGCAGCCAAGATCTCGGCTCATCTCCGAGCCTTAACTATGGCTGCACCTTC. This rearrangement joins TRBV4-1 to TRBJ1-2, with unresolved D. The germline V gene has CDR1 MGHRA and CDR2 YSYEKL. The CDR3 extends over 19 amino acids.

The V and J genes are TRBV29-1 and TRBJ2-7; no definite D call. The germline gives CDR1 SQVTM, CDR2 ANQGSEA. V was trimmed by 4 bases and J by 3 bases, leaving 7 bases between them. The CDR3 extends over 11 amino acids. CDR3 DNA: TGCAGCGTTGTGGACGGCTACGAGCAGTACTTC. The encoded protein is CSVVDGYEQYF.

This clonotype was found a few times. The rearrangement links TRBV7-9 to TRBJ1-1; D not certain. The CDR3 consists of 12 residues. V was shortened by 1 base and J by 11 bases, with 11 bases between the two germline ends. Germline CDR1 SEHNR, CDR2 FQNEAQ (reference sequence). The CDR3 reads CASSLEGWSAFF. For the CDR3, the DNA is TGTGCCAGCAGCTTAGAAGGTTGGTCGGCTTTCTTT.

The chain joins TRBV7-9 to TRBJ2-2; no clear D. This CDR3 contains 16 residues. The germline gives CDR1 SEHNR, CDR2 FQNEAQ (reference sequence). Trimming stripped 5 bases from V and 0 bases from J, with 13 bases between. DNA for the CDR3: TGTGCCAGCAGCCGACCGACTCTTACGAACACCGGGGAGCTGTTTTTT. Translation gives CASSRPTLTNTGELFF.

This clonotype was seen a handful of times. The chain uses TRBV7-9 and TRBJ2-3, with TRBD1 identical over 10 bases. V trimming: 5 bases; J trimming: 8 bases; junction bases outside the gene matches: 4. The CDR3 extends over 13 amino acids. Germline V lookup: CDR1 SEHNR, CDR2 FQNEAQ (reference sequence). The CDR3 bases are TGTGCCAGCAGCGCCCGGGACAGGGGTACGCAGTATTTT. Translated, it gives CASSARDRGTQYF.

The V and J genes are TRBV10-3 and TRBJ2-7, with unresolved D. Germline V gene data show CDR1 as ENHRY and CDR2 as SYGVKD. The CDR3 extends over 14 amino acids. The ends were cut back, 0 bases at V and 3 bases at J, with 9 bases in the middle. CDR3 loop: CAISESAQNYEQYF. CDR3 nucleotides: TGTGCCATCAGTGAGTCAGCACAGAACTACGAGCAGTACTTC.

The V gene is TRBV7-2, the J gene TRBJ2-1, with 10 bases that match TRBD2. The CDR3 is 18 amino acids. Germline V CDR1 and CDR2: SGHTA, FQGNSA. After removal of 0 bases from V and 0 bases from J, the junction contained 5 bases not matched to a gene. CDR3: CASSLAFRTSGSYNEQFF. The DNA for the CDR3 is TGTGCCAGCAGCTTAGCGTTCAGGACTAGCGGCTCCTACAATGAGCAGTTCTTC.

This clonotype was seen a few times. V is TRBV4-1 and J is TRBJ1-5; a weak D match, TRBD1 (6 bases). The CDR3 has 16 residues. Germline V lookup: CDR1 MGHRA, CDR2 YSYEKL. Trimming cost V 1 base and J 6 bases, with 16 bases left between them. The CDR3 DNA follows: TGCGCCAGCAGCCAAGTTGGAGGGGGAGGCAGTCAGCCCCAGCATTTT. Translating it yields CASSQVGGGGSQPQHF.

This clonotype was found many times. The chain combines TRBV28 with TRBJ1-1; possibly TRBD1 for D (5 bases). Trimming left V 5 bases short and J 13 bases short, with 17 bases between. The CDR3 sequence is 12 residues long. Germline assignment: CDR1 MDHEN and CDR2 SYDVKM. As DNA, the CDR3 is TGTGCCAGCAGTAACCGGGCCCTCGGGGGTTTCTTT. It is translated as CASSNRALGGFF.

This clonotype was found a few times. The chain employs TRBV7-6 and TRBJ2-7; D tentatively fits TRBD1 or TRBD2 (5 bases each). Trimming removed 1 base at V and 6 bases at J, with 10 bases between. This CDR3 comprises 13 residues. Germline V gives CDR1 SGHVS, CDR2 FNYEAQ. For the CDR3, the DNA is TGTGCCAGCAGCTTAGTGAAGAGGGGCGAGCAGTACTTC. This codes for CASSLVKRGEQYF. The full variable domain, with the rest looked up from reference TRBV7-6 and TRBJ2-7, is GAGVSQSPRYKVTKRGQDVALRCDPISGHVSLYWYRQALGQGPEFLTYFNYEAQQDKSGLPNDRFSAERPEGSISTLTIQRTEQRDSAMYRCASSLVKRGEQYFGPGTRLTVT.

With regard to this clonotype: Just one base apart from a much larger clone, this may be a read error. This chain links TRBV20-1 with TRBJ2-1; D is unresolved. The CDR3 has 14 residues. Trimming removed 8 bases at V and 9 bases at J, with 23 bases between. Germline CDR1 and CDR2: DFQATT and SNEGSKA (reference sequence). CDR3 DNA sequence: TGCAGTTGCGTAGTCCCCCCGCGAACTGGTGAGCAGTTCTTC. Translated: CSCVVPPRTGEQFF.

This clonotype was seen at least ten times. The chain joins TRBV7-8 to TRBJ1-3; D is unresolved. Germline assignment: CDR1 SGHVS and CDR2 FQNEAQ. The CDR3 spans 15 residues. V was shortened by 5 bases and J by 0 bases, with 11 bases between the two germline ends. Written as DNA, the CDR3 is TGTGCCAGCAGCCCCCATCCATCCTCTGGAAACACCATATATTTT. Protein product: CASSPHPSSGNTIYF. Variable domain in full (rest from reference TRBV7-8 and TRBJ1-3): GAGVSQSPRYKVAKRGQDVALRCDPISGHVSLFWYQQALGQGPEFLTYFQNEAQLDKSGLPSDRFFAERPEGSVSTLKIQRTQQEDSAVYLCASSPHPSSGNTIYFGEGSWLTVV.

Ten or more counts support this clonotype. This chain links TRBV27 with TRBJ1-6; TRBD1 matches 7 bases. Germline loops: CDR1 MNHEY, CDR2 SMNVEV (reference sequence). The CDR3 spans 16 residues. Trimming removed 0 bases from V and 4 bases from J; junction bases left unmatched: 3. The CDR3 DNA reads as TGTGCCAGCAGTTTATCTCAGGGGGGTTATAATTCACCCCTCCACTTT. This sequence encodes CASSLSQGGYNSPLHF.

This clonotype was seen repeatedly, ten times or more. This chain joins TRBV27 and TRBJ2-3, with 7 bases identical to TRBD1. Per germline, CDR1 MNHEY and CDR2 SMNVEV (reference sequence). With V trimmed by 6 bases and J by 1 base, 10 bases remained unmatched. The CDR3 runs 16 residues. The CDR3 is CASRPKGGIGTDTQYF. The CDR3 DNA reads TGTGCCAGCAGACCAAAAGGGGGCATTGGCACAGATACGCAGTATTTT.

The V call is TRBV7-2, the J call TRBJ2-3; TRBD2 is a possible D gene (5 bases). The CDR3 has 16 amino acids. The germline CDR1 and CDR2 sequences are SGHTA and FQGNSA. Between the trimmed V and J ends, which lost 4 bases and 4 bases, there was a span of 18 bases. The CDR3 region is CASSSLLEGAPDTQYF. CDR3 in DNA: TGTGCCAGCAGCTCATTACTAGAGGGAGCCCCAGATACGCAGTATTTT.